These 30 T cell receptor beta chains were all obtained from the same sample, sequenced in a study of blood T cell repertoires in COVID-19. The protocol was immunoSEQ multiplex PCR, while the TCRdb copy is restricted to in-frame clones and leaves out a portion. This sample has about 79,000 clones, with around 89% found just once. The sequenced sample consisted of peripheral blood. These receptors were obtained from a man aged 65 to 79 with active or convalescent COVID-19.

V is TRBV5-1 and J is TRBJ1-2, with 9 bases matching TRBD1. The CDR3 has 13 amino acids. The V segment lost 7 bases and the J segment 7 bases; nucleotides outside the gene matches: 8. The germline V gene encodes CDR1 SGHRS and CDR2 YFSETQ. In DNA, the CDR3 is TGCGCCAGCCGGGATAAACAGGGGGCTGGCTACACCTTC. Encoded protein: CASRDKQGAGYTF.

J is TRBJ2-3 and V is TRBV30; no firm D call. CDR1 is GTSNPN and CDR2 is SVGIG in the germline V gene (reference sequence). V lost 2 bases, J lost 1 base, and 4 bases lay in between. The CDR3 consists of 12 residues. The CDR3 DNA is TGTGCCTGGAGTCCAGGCACAGATACGCAGTATTTT. Encoded protein: CAWSPGTDTQYF.

The chain's CDR3 is CASSSRGTGWANTEAFF. CDR3 in DNA: TGTGCCAGCAGCTCCCGGGGGACAGGGTGGGCGAACACTGAAGCTTTCTTT. The chain has TRBV7-8 and TRBJ1-1, with TRBD1 identical over 9 bases. There are 17 residues in the CDR3. With 4 bases clipped from V and 1 base from J, the junction kept 10 bases outside the gene matches. Germline V CDR1 and CDR2: SGHVS, FQNEAQ.

J is TRBJ2-2 and V is TRBV5-5; 7 bases agree with TRBD2. CDR1 SGHKS and CDR2 YYEKEE come from the germline V gene (reference sequence). This CDR3 is 16 amino acids long. V shed 4 bases and J 4 bases; nucleotides not matched to a gene: 10. The CDR3 DNA reads TGTGCCAGCAGCCGCACCCGGGGAGGGAGCACCGGGGAGCTGTTTTTT. Its translation: CASSRTRGGSTGELFF.

The chain combines TRBV6-2 or TRBV6-3 with TRBJ2-1; 12 nucleotides agree with TRBD2. CDR3 length: 16 residues. The germline gives CDR1 MNHEY, CDR2 SVGEGT. V lost 5 bases, J lost 7 bases, and 9 bases stayed unmatched. The CDR3 nucleotides are TGTGCCAGCAGTATCAGACTAGCGGGAGTGGAGAATGAGCAGTTCTTC. Protein product: CASSIRLAGVENEQFF.

The J gene is TRBJ1-1, the V gene TRBV9; D not certain. CDR1 and CDR2 from the germline V gene are SGDLS and YYNGEE. The length of the CDR3 is 16 residues. V lost 4 bases, J lost 3 bases, and 19 bases lay in between. CDR3 bases: TGTGCCAGCAGCCCAAAAAAGGCGGGGTCGGACACTGAAGCTTTCTTT. This codes for CASSPKKAGSDTEAFF.

This clone has more than one count but fewer than ten. The same CDR3 arises from other DNA sequences in this sample as well. The chain employs TRBV5-4 and TRBJ2-7; D remains unclear. The CDR3 extends over 15 amino acids. Germline V gene sequence: CDR1 SGHNT, CDR2 YYREEE (reference sequence). Between the trimmed V and J ends, which lost 0 bases and 4 bases, there was a span of 14 bases. CDR3 bases: TGTGCCAGCAGCTTGGGTCTGGGCCCCGGTTACGAGCAGTACTTC. As protein: CASSLGLGPGYEQYF.

The CDR3 DNA reads as TGCAGTGCTAGTAACCAGATGAACACTGAAGCTTTCTTT. Protein product: CSASNQMNTEAFF. The chain couples TRBV20-1 to TRBJ1-1; D is unclear. This CDR3 is built from 13 residues. Germline loops: CDR1 DFQATT, CDR2 SNEGSKA (reference sequence). With 3 bases removed from V and 0 bases from J, the gap between germline ends came to 8 bases.

The gene calls are TRBV28 and TRBJ1-5, with D tentatively TRBD1 (6 bases). Trimming took off 4 bases at V and 4 bases at J, with 14 bases between the two ends. This CDR3 is built from 15 residues. Looked up from germline, CDR1 is MDHEN and CDR2 is SYDVKM. In DNA, the CDR3 is TGTGCCAGCAGTTCCGGGGGGAGGGGGAATCAGCCCCAGCATTTT. Translation gives CASSSGGRGNQPQHF. The full variable domain, in which reference TRBV28 and TRBJ1-5 provide the parts outside the CDR3, is DVKVTQSSRYLVKRTGEKVFLECVQDMDHENMFWYRQDPGLGLRLIYFSYDVKMKEKGDIPEGYSVSREKKERFSLILESASTNQTSMYLCASSSGGRGNQPQHFGDGTRLSIL.

This chain links TRBV7-2 with TRBJ2-3; 8 nucleotides line up with TRBD2. The CDR3 runs 18 residues. Trimming at V came to 1 base and at J to 5 bases, leaving 14 bases not matched to a gene. CDR1 and CDR2 from the germline V gene are SGHTA and FQGNSA. DNA of the CDR3: TGTGCCAGCAGCTTAGGAGTTAGCGGGATTCCCCGGGGAGATACGCAGTATTTT. Its protein is CASSLGVSGIPRGDTQYF.

The chain links TRBV30 to TRBJ2-7, with D perhaps matching TRBD2 (5 bases). The CDR3 has 13 residues. Germline V gene lookup returns CDR1 GTSNPN and CDR2 SVGIG (reference sequence). V lost 0 bases, J lost 6 bases, and 12 bases lay in between. Here the CDR3 DNA reads TGTGCCTGGAGTGTAAGGACTGGTGGCGAGCAGTACTTC. This sequence encodes CAWSVRTGGEQYF.

The chain is built from TRBV3-1 (or the pseudogene TRBV3-2) and TRBJ1-3; TRBD1 might be the D (6 bases). V was trimmed by 8 bases and J by 3 bases, leaving 17 bases between them. This CDR3 is built from 15 residues. CDR1 and CDR2 (germline): LGHDT, YNNKEL (reference sequence). CDR3 residues: CASGEQGMVGNTIYF. The CDR3 region has the DNA TGTGCCAGCGGAGAACAGGGTATGGTTGGAAACACCATATATTTT.

The chain employs TRBV7-3 and TRBJ1-1; perhaps TRBD1 as D (6 bases). Trimming cost V 5 bases and J 3 bases, with 10 bases left between them. CDR1 is SGHTA, CDR2 FQGTGA, per germline. The CDR3 length is 13 residues. This chain's CDR3 is CASSLQGYTEAFF. The CDR3 DNA reads as TGTGCCAGCAGCCTACAGGGCTACACTGAAGCTTTCTTT.

The rearrangement links TRBV9 to TRBJ1-3; TRBD1 is a possible D gene (5 bases). The V gene lost 3 bases and the J gene lost 0 bases, with 13 bases spanning the gap. From germline, CDR1 is SGDLS and CDR2 YYNGEE. The CDR3 has 16 amino acids. The CDR3 region has the DNA TGTGCCAGCAGCGCAAGACAGCTTTCCTCTGGAAACACCATATATTTT. Protein product: CASSARQLSSGNTIYF.

This clone was seen once. The genes are TRBV6-5 and TRBJ1-1; D is perhaps TRBD1 (5 bases). The V end lost 0 bases, the J end lost 11 bases, and 10 bases lay between the germline ends. Germline loops: CDR1 MNHEY, CDR2 SVGAGI. The CDR3 spans 12 residues. The CDR3 DNA follows: TGTGCCAGCAGTTACTCCGGGGGTAGCGCTTTCTTT. This sequence encodes CASSYSGGSAFF.

V gene TRBV6-5 combines with J gene TRBJ1-4; 7 bases align to TRBD1. This CDR3 region has 14 residues. CDR1 and CDR2 (germline): MNHEY, SVGAGI. With V trimmed by 7 bases and J by 10 bases, 12 bases remained unmatched. The CDR3 bases are TGTGCCAGCACCAATACAGGGGCCCTAGGAAAACTGTTTTTT. This gives the protein CASTNTGALGKLFF.

For the CDR3, the DNA is TGCGCCAGCAGCTTGGCCAGGGAAGAGACCCAGTACTTC. Translated, it gives CASSLAREETQYF. The chain employs TRBV5-1 and TRBJ2-5; tentative D call: TRBD1 (5 bases). The CDR3 consists of 13 residues. Trimming pared 0 bases from V and 3 bases from J, leaving 6 bases between. Germline V lookup: CDR1 SGHRS, CDR2 YFSETQ.

The rearrangement links TRBV5-1 to TRBJ2-1; tentatively, D is TRBD2 (6 bases). This CDR3 is 14 amino acids long. Trimming removed 6 bases at V and 6 bases at J, with 16 bases between. The germline V gene has CDR1 SGHRS and CDR2 YFSETQ. In DNA form, the CDR3 reads TGCGCCAGCACGGGGGTCGGTTCCACCAATGAGCAGTTCTTC. It codes for CASTGVGSTNEQFF.

CDR3 in amino acids: CASSLQPPGVEAFF. CDR3 in DNA: TGCGCCAGCAGCCTGCAGCCACCCGGGGTTGAAGCTTTCTTT. This chain joins TRBV4-3 and TRBJ1-1; D gene ambiguous. V dropped 4 bases and J dropped 7 bases, with 16 bases sitting between them. Germline CDR1 LGHNA, CDR2 YSLEER. The CDR3 runs 14 residues.

This chain joins TRBV19 and TRBJ2-7, with 11 positions matching TRBD2. This CDR3 has 17 amino acids. Germline V gene lookup returns CDR1 LNHDA and CDR2 SQIVND (reference sequence). V lost 5 bases, J lost 5 bases, and 14 bases stayed unmatched. The CDR3 DNA reads as TGTGCCAGTAGTTACAGGGGTAGCGGGAGGGCCGTCCACGAGCAGTACTTC. It is translated as CASSYRGSGRAVHEQYF.

The chain links TRBV20-1 to TRBJ2-3; TRBD2 matches 16 bases. This CDR3 is built from 22 residues. The ends lost 3 bases at V and 1 base at J; junction bases unmatched: 19. Germline CDR1 and CDR2: DFQATT and SNEGSKA (reference sequence). The CDR3 DNA is TGCAGTGCTAGTTTAACCCCCGGGACTAGCGGGAGGGGGAATCCTGGCACAGATACGCAGTATTTT. This sequence encodes CSASLTPGTSGRGNPGTDTQYF.

This clone was detected once. The chain combines TRBV6-5 with TRBJ2-5; 10 nucleotides align to TRBD1. V was pared by 7 bases and J by 4 bases, with 6 bases of the junction left unmatched. CDR1 and CDR2 (germline): MNHEY, SVGAGI. This CDR3 spans 14 amino acids. CDR3 in DNA: TGTGCCAGCAAGCGGGACAGGGGAAGAGAGACCCAGTACTTC. Encoded protein: CASKRDRGRETQYF.

V usage is TRBV6-5 and J usage is TRBJ2-1; possible D gene TRBD2, 6 bases. Germline V CDR1 and CDR2: MNHEY, SVGAGI. The V end lost 0 bases, the J end lost 1 base, and 10 bases lay between the germline ends. The length of the CDR3 is 16 residues. CDR3 nucleotide sequence: TGTGCCAGCAGTTACTCTCCCAGCGGGTCCTACAATGAGCAGTTCTTC. Protein: CASSYSPSGSYNEQFF.

This rearrangement joins TRBV5-8 to TRBJ2-7, with 7 bases matching TRBD1. CDR1 SGHTS and CDR2 YDEGEE come from the germline V gene. The CDR3 is made up of 14 amino acids. J was trimmed by 3 bases and V by 6 bases; bases with no gene match: 9. CDR3 residues: CASKYGDRNYEQYF. The CDR3 nucleotides read TGTGCCAGCAAATACGGGGACAGAAACTACGAGCAGTACTTC.

This sequence joins TRBV19 and TRBJ1-4; 7 bases match TRBD1. The ends lost 3 bases at V and 0 bases at J; junction bases unmatched: 7. The germline CDR1 and CDR2 sequences are LNHDA and SQIVND (reference sequence). The CDR3 extends over 17 amino acids. CDR3 DNA sequence: TGTGCCAGTAGTATCAGGGGGAGAGGTGCAACTAATGAAAAACTGTTTTTT. Translation gives CASSIRGRGATNEKLFF.

CDR3 in DNA: TGTGCCAGTAGTATACTCCTAGCGGGAGGTAATGAGCAGTTCTTC. As protein: CASSILLAGGNEQFF. The chain carries TRBV19 and TRBJ2-1; 11 bases map to TRBD2. Germline V gene sequence: CDR1 LNHDA, CDR2 SQIVND (reference sequence). J lost 7 bases, V lost 2 bases, and 4 bases had no gene match. This CDR3 contains 15 residues.

The sample holds a few counts of this clone. V and J are TRBV7-3 and TRBJ2-1, with 11 nucleotides matching TRBD2. Germline V lookup: CDR1 SGHTA, CDR2 FQGTGA. V trimming: 5 bases; J trimming: 5 bases; junction bases outside the gene matches: 5. The CDR3 has 15 amino acids. CDR3 coding DNA: TGTGCCAGCAGCACCGGGACTAGCGGTAACAATGAGCAGTTCTTC. Its protein is CASSTGTSGNNEQFF.

V usage is TRBV7-9 and J usage is TRBJ2-2, with 9 bases fitting TRBD1. Germline values: CDR1 SEHNR, CDR2 FQNEAQ (reference sequence). Germline trimming cut 10 bases from V and 3 bases from J; bases unmatched to any gene: 9. The CDR3 is 15 residues long. CDR3 residues: CAMPGQGRYTGELFF. The CDR3 nucleotides read TGTGCCATGCCGGGACAGGGAAGGTACACCGGGGAGCTGTTTTTT.

The chain is built from TRBV6-1 and TRBJ2-2; 9 bases agree with TRBD2. This CDR3 has 15 amino acids. V lost 2 bases and J lost 6; bases outside the gene matches: 4. The V gene's germline CDR1 is MNHNS and CDR2 SASEGT. The CDR3 bases are TGTGCCAGCAGTGAAATAGCGGGAGCGGCCGGGGAGCTGTTTTTT. It translates to CASSEIAGAAGELFF.

This chain's CDR3 is CASRDTGAGNTIYF. The CDR3 DNA reads as TGTGCCAGCAGAGATACAGGGGCTGGAAACACCATATATTTT. J is TRBJ1-3 and V is TRBV6-5; 7 bases fit TRBD1. CDR3 length equals 14 residues. Germline lookup yields CDR1 MNHEY and CDR2 SVGAGI. V gave up 6 bases and J gave up 2 bases; unmatched junction bases: 4.